Detailed here is one TCR beta chain. This record comes from a study of shared T cell receptors in the human thymus. The repertoire was sequenced with immunoSEQ multiplex PCR; TCRdb's copy has only in-frame clones and lacks some. This table has about 610,000 clones, 70% to 90% appearing once. This sample also appeared in a second study, on human thymus T cells. As that study records: Across thymic and blood repertoires, the usage of V and J genes appeared to be biased. In unrelated individuals, thymic repertoires overlapped highly, according to related research.

This TCR came from a boy under three years old with a congenital heart defect. Sequences were obtained from thymocytes.

As DNA, the CDR3 is TGTGCTAGTGGTTTGGATCGGGGCAATCAGCCCCAGCATTTT. Translating gives CASGLDRGNQPQHF. The chain carries TRBV12-5 and TRBJ1-5, with no clear D. The CDR3 extends over 14 amino acids. CDR1 is LGHNT and CDR2 is FRNRAP in the germline V gene. Between the trimmed V and J ends, which lost 1 base and 2 bases, there was a span of 6 bases.